The rows below give T cell receptor beta chains drawn from one sample of a study of blood T cells in healthy people across ages. TCRdb processed the 5' RACE reads anew with MiXCR; each CDR3 protein has one entry. The data contain around 1.5 million distinct CDR3 sequences, roughly 45% of them singletons. Sequenced: blood. The receptors were gathered from a woman in her late teens or twenties in good health. The CDR3 runs from the conserved cysteine through the conserved F or W. Fields, in order: clone size, V gene, D gene, J gene, CDR3 protein, CDR3 DNA. D genes are given only for firm matches. The size entry is marked missing in some rows and otherwise reads once, few, many or a size class.

clone_size: -; v_call: TRBV29-1; d_call: -; j_call: TRBJ1-2; cdr3_aa: CSVEDDEGSYGYTF; cdr3_nt: TGCAGCGTTGAAGATGACGAGGGGAGCTATGGCTACACCTTC
clone_size: -; v_call: TRBV7-8; d_call: -; j_call: TRBJ2-7; cdr3_aa: CASSFGLREQYF; cdr3_nt: TGTGCCAGCAGCTTTGGACTACGAGAGCAGTACTTC
clone_size: few; v_call: TRBV25-1; d_call: -; j_call: TRBJ1-1; cdr3_aa: CASSLGTRTEAFF; cdr3_nt: TGTGCCAGCAGCCTAGGAACTCGCACTGAAGCTTTCTTT
clone_size: -; v_call: TRBV11-2; d_call: TRBD1; j_call: TRBJ1-4; cdr3_aa: CASSLVDRTGGLFF; cdr3_nt: TGTGCCAGCAGCTTAGTGGACAGGACGGGAGGACTGTTTTTT
clone_size: few; v_call: TRBV29-1; d_call: -; j_call: TRBJ1-1; cdr3_aa: CSVDGNRDTEAFF; cdr3_nt: TGCAGCGTTGATGGTAACAGGGACACTGAAGCTTTCTTT
clone_size: once; v_call: TRBV6-2/TRBV6-3; d_call: -; j_call: TRBJ2-7; cdr3_aa: CASSYSVSYNEQYF; cdr3_nt: TGTGCCAGCAGTTATTCGGTCTCCTACAATGAGCAGTACTTC
clone_size: few; v_call: TRBV9; d_call: -; j_call: TRBJ2-1; cdr3_aa: CASSVATGTGIYNEQFF; cdr3_nt: TGTGCCAGCAGCGTAGCAACCGGGACTGGTATTTACAATGAGCAGTTCTTC
clone_size: -; v_call: TRBV7-6; d_call: -; j_call: TRBJ2-7; cdr3_aa: CASSLVDSSSYEQYF; cdr3_nt: TGTGCCAGCAGCTTAGTGGACAGCAGCTCCTACGAGCAGTACTTC
clone_size: -; v_call: TRBV6-1; d_call: -; j_call: TRBJ2-1; cdr3_aa: CASSETRSYNEQFF; cdr3_nt: TGTGCCAGCAGTGAGACCCGCTCCTACAATGAGCAGTTCTTC
clone_size: -; v_call: TRBV13; d_call: TRBD2; j_call: TRBJ2-3; cdr3_aa: CASSLGLNWASGNGEDTQYF; cdr3_nt: TGTGCCAGCAGCTTAGGGTTGAATTGGGCTAGCGGGAACGGGGAAGATACGCAGTATTTT